This is a list of T cell receptor beta chains from one sample in a study of blood T cell repertoires in COVID-19. Sequencing used immunoSEQ multiplex PCR; TCRdb keeps in-frame clones, though not all of them. The data hold 75,000 to 85,000 clones, with 80% to 90% observed a single time. What was sequenced was peripheral blood. The receptors stem from a human donor in a cohort sampled during active COVID-19. The CDR3 runs from the conserved cysteine through the conserved F or W. Each record gives: J gene, V gene, clone size, CDR3 length, D gene, CDR3 protein, CDR3 DNA. A D gene is named only where the DNA matches it firmly. Clone size is shown for a subset of rows, as once, few, many or a class of expanded clone.

J: TRBJ1-5
V: TRBV7-9
size: .
length: 13
D: .
CDR3: CASSSQGNQPQHF
DNA: TGTGCCAGCAGCTCACAGGGTAATCAGCCCCAGCATTTT

J: TRBJ2-3
V: TRBV4-3
size: .
length: 17
D: TRBD2
CDR3: CASSDRLAGDSTDTQYF
DNA: TGCGCCAGCAGCGACCGACTAGCGGGGGACAGCACAGATACGCAGTATTTT

J: TRBJ2-2
V: TRBV7-9
size: .
length: 13
D: .
CDR3: CASSPSRTGELFF
DNA: TGTGCCAGCAGCCCGAGTCGCACCGGGGAGCTGTTTTTT

J: TRBJ2-1
V: TRBV5-4
size: .
length: 18
D: TRBD2
CDR3: CASSFGVASGGAQVEQFF
DNA: TGTGCCAGCAGCTTTGGTGTCGCTAGCGGGGGGGCTCAGGTTGAGCAGTTCTTC

J: TRBJ2-3
V: TRBV5-6
size: few
length: 14
D: .
CDR3: CASIMGTYTDTQYF
DNA: TGTGCCAGCATAATGGGGACTTACACAGATACGCAGTATTTT

J: TRBJ2-7
V: TRBV28
size: .
length: 14
D: TRBD2
CDR3: CAAVPTSGSYEQYF
DNA: TGTGCGGCAGTTCCGACTAGCGGGAGTTACGAGCAGTACTTC

J: TRBJ1-2
V: TRBV6-5
size: .
length: 12
D: TRBD1
CDR3: CASGDRGFGYTF
DNA: TGTGCCAGCGGGGACAGGGGGTTTGGCTACACCTTC

J: TRBJ1-1
V: TRBV7-2
size: .
length: 13
D: .
CDR3: CASSSWQNTEAFF
DNA: TGTGCCAGCAGCTCGTGGCAGAACACTGAAGCTTTCTTT

J: TRBJ2-1
V: TRBV19
size: few
length: 15
D: .
CDR3: CASSTARGTYNEQFF
DNA: TGTGCCAGTAGTACCGCCCGGGGGACCTACAATGAGCAGTTCTTC

J: TRBJ2-7
V: TRBV20-1
size: .
length: 15
D: TRBD2
CDR3: CSASTGTSGTYEQYF
DNA: TGCAGTGCTAGTACCGGGACTAGCGGCACATACGAGCAGTACTTC

J: TRBJ2-2
V: TRBV28
size: .
length: 15
D: .
CDR3: CASSLVPPNTGELFF
DNA: TGTGCCAGCAGTTTAGTCCCTCCGAACACCGGGGAGCTGTTTTTT

J: TRBJ2-2
V: TRBV29-1
size: .
length: 14
D: .
CDR3: CSVLIDRRTGELFF
DNA: TGCAGCGTCCTCATCGACAGGCGCACCGGGGAGCTGTTTTTT

J: TRBJ1-1
V: TRBV6-5
size: .
length: 14
D: .
CDR3: CASSYSTRDTEAFF
DNA: TGTGCCAGCAGTTACTCGACAAGAGACACTGAAGCTTTCTTT

J: TRBJ2-7
V: TRBV18
size: .
length: 14
D: .
CDR3: CASSPGGGAGEQYF
DNA: TGTGCCAGCTCACCTGGAGGGGGCGCGGGCGAGCAGTACTTC

J: TRBJ1-2
V: TRBV28
size: .
length: 16
D: .
CDR3: CASVGAGGGPNYGYTF
DNA: TGTGCCAGCGTCGGGGCCGGGGGGGGCCCTAACTATGGCTACACCTTC

J: TRBJ2-2
V: TRBV7-3
size: .
length: 15
D: TRBD2
CDR3: CASSLGLVNTGELFF
DNA: TGTGCCAGCAGCTTGGGACTAGTGAACACCGGGGAGCTGTTTTTT

J: TRBJ2-1
V: TRBV7-2
size: .
length: 16
D: TRBD1
CDR3: CASSLADRASYNEQFF
DNA: TGTGCCAGCAGCTTAGCGGACAGGGCCTCCTACAATGAGCAGTTCTTC

J: TRBJ1-2
V: TRBV7-2
size: .
length: 15
D: TRBD1
CDR3: CASSSQPTGTGGYTF
DNA: TGTGCCAGCAGCTCCCAGCCGACAGGGACAGGAGGCTACACCTTC

J: TRBJ1-2
V: TRBV7-9
size: .
length: 12
D: .
CDR3: CASSSQARGYTF
DNA: TGTGCCAGCAGCTCACAGGCTCGGGGCTACACCTTC

J: TRBJ2-4
V: TRBV25-1
size: once
length: 16
D: .
CDR3: CASSEGSVVAKNIQYF
DNA: TGTGCCAGCAGTGAGGGTAGCGTCGTAGCCAAAAACATTCAGTACTTC

J: TRBJ2-1
V: TRBV18
size: .
length: 15
D: .
CDR3: CASSPGELHYNEQFF
DNA: TGTGCCAGCTCACCAGGGGAGTTACACTACAATGAGCAGTTCTTC

J: TRBJ1-6
V: TRBV9
size: .
length: 15
D: .
CDR3: CASSVDGANNSPLHF
DNA: TGTGCCAGCAGCGTAGACGGAGCTAATAATTCACCCCTCCACTTT

J: TRBJ2-5
V: TRBV5-1
size: once
length: 16
D: TRBD2
CDR3: CASSPGLAGLRETQYF
DNA: TGCGCCAGCAGCCCGGGACTAGCGGGGCTGAGGGAGACCCAGTACTTC

J: TRBJ1-6
V: TRBV21-1
size: .
length: 16
D: .
CDR3: CASSKEGRVANSPLHF
DNA: TGTGCCAGCAGCAAAGAGGGCAGGGTGGCTAATTCACCCCTCCACTTT

J: TRBJ2-1
V: TRBV28
size: once
length: 15
D: TRBD2
CDR3: CASSGTSGSNNEQFF
DNA: TGTGCCAGCTCCGGGACTAGCGGGAGTAACAATGAGCAGTTCTTC

J: TRBJ2-4
V: TRBV2
size: .
length: 14
D: TRBD1
CDR3: CASKLGQGTDIQYF
DNA: TGTGCCAGTAAACTGGGACAGGGTACAGACATTCAGTACTTC

J: TRBJ2-5
V: TRBV7-2
size: .
length: 14
D: .
CDR3: CASSFLQGQETQYF
DNA: TGTGCCAGCAGCTTTTTACAGGGCCAAGAGACCCAGTACTTC

J: TRBJ2-2
V: TRBV5-4
size: once
length: 14
D: .
CDR3: CASSSTGVHGELFF
DNA: TGTGCCAGCAGCTCCACGGGGGTTCACGGGGAGCTGTTTTTT

J: TRBJ2-2
V: TRBV11-3
size: .
length: 14
D: .
CDR3: CASSLARATGELFF
DNA: TGTGCCAGCAGCTTAGCTAGAGCGACCGGGGAGCTGTTTTTT

J: TRBJ2-1
V: TRBV6-5
size: once
length: 16
D: TRBD2
CDR3: CASSYRASGSDDEQFF
DNA: TGTGCCAGCAGTTACAGGGCTAGCGGGAGTGACGATGAGCAGTTCTTC

J: TRBJ2-1
V: TRBV6-5
size: .
length: 14
D: TRBD2
CDR3: CASSYSSGRDEQFF
DNA: TGTGCCAGCAGTTACTCAAGCGGGAGAGATGAGCAGTTCTTC

J: TRBJ2-7
V: TRBV4-1
size: .
length: 13
D: .
CDR3: CASSQDLEDEQYF
DNA: TGCGCCAGCAGCCAAGATCTCGAGGACGAGCAGTACTTC

J: TRBJ1-1
V: TRBV4-3
size: .
length: 13
D: .
CDR3: CASSQARYTEAFF
DNA: TGCGCCAGCAGCCAAGCCAGATACACTGAAGCTTTCTTT

J: TRBJ1-3
V: TRBV4-2
size: .
length: 16
D: TRBD1
CDR3: CASSQGGRGTGNTIYF
DNA: TGTGCCAGCAGCCAAGGGGGCAGGGGGACTGGAAACACCATATATTTT

J: TRBJ2-3
V: TRBV6-6
size: .
length: 12
D: .
CDR3: CASTGAADTQYF
DNA: TGTGCCAGCACTGGGGCCGCAGATACGCAGTATTTT

J: TRBJ2-7
V: TRBV7-9
size: once
length: 15
D: TRBD1
CDR3: CASSGTTGLTYEQYF
DNA: TGTGCCAGCAGCGGAACGACAGGGTTGACCTACGAGCAGTACTTC

J: TRBJ1-2
V: TRBV7-2
size: .
length: 12
D: .
CDR3: CASSLVQRGYTF
DNA: TGTGCCAGCAGCTTAGTTCAACGGGGCTACACCTTC

J: TRBJ2-3
V: TRBV5-1
size: .
length: 13
D: .
CDR3: CASSLDRADTQYF
DNA: TGCGCCAGCAGCTTGGACAGAGCAGATACGCAGTATTTT

J: TRBJ2-7
V: TRBV20-1
size: once
length: 16
D: TRBD2
CDR3: CSASNLAASGNYEQYF
DNA: TGCAGTGCTAGTAATTTGGCGGCTAGCGGAAACTACGAGCAGTACTTC

J: TRBJ2-5
V: TRBV19
size: .
length: 14
D: .
CDR3: CASSSWNGGETQYF
DNA: TGTGCCAGTAGTTCCTGGAATGGGGGGGAGACCCAGTACTTC

J: TRBJ2-3
V: TRBV19
size: .
length: 17
D: TRBD2
CDR3: CASSIDSGGGALNTQYF
DNA: TGTGCCAGTAGTATAGATTCAGGCGGGGGGGCTCTAAATACGCAGTATTTT

J: TRBJ2-1
V: TRBV21-1
size: .
length: 15
D: .
CDR3: CASSKVLTGENEQFF
DNA: TGTGCCAGCAGCAAAGTCCTAACAGGGGAGAATGAGCAGTTCTTC

J: TRBJ1-1
V: TRBV2
size: few
length: 11
D: .
CDR3: CAKGQNTEAFF
DNA: TGTGCCAAAGGACAGAACACTGAAGCTTTCTTT

J: TRBJ1-3
V: TRBV18
size: .
length: 15
D: TRBD1
CDR3: CASSPQGASGNTIYF
DNA: TGTGCCAGCTCACCTCAGGGGGCATCTGGAAACACCATATATTTT

J: TRBJ2-2
V: TRBV6-2/TRBV6-3
size: .
length: 14
D: .
CDR3: CASSRGGSAGELFF
DNA: TGTGCCAGCAGCCGAGGGGGATCCGCCGGGGAGCTGTTTTTT

J: TRBJ2-3
V: TRBV5-1
size: .
length: 14
D: .
CDR3: CASSRPEGGDTQYF
DNA: TGCGCCAGCAGCCGCCCCGAGGGGGGGGATACGCAGTATTTT

J: TRBJ2-3
V: TRBV6-5
size: .
length: 14
D: .
CDR3: CASTDAGWSDTQYF
DNA: TGTGCCAGCACCGACGCGGGATGGTCAGATACGCAGTATTTT

J: TRBJ2-3
V: TRBV7-2
size: .
length: 17
D: TRBD2
CDR3: CASSLVLVAGVTDTQYF
DNA: TGTGCCAGCAGCTTAGTTTTGGTAGCGGGAGTGACAGATACGCAGTATTTT

J: TRBJ1-2
V: TRBV14
size: .
length: 17
D: TRBD1
CDR3: CASSQDSGTGAVYGYTF
DNA: TGTGCCAGCAGCCAAGATTCGGGGACAGGAGCCGTTTATGGCTACACCTTC

J: TRBJ2-1
V: TRBV27
size: .
length: 15
D: TRBD2
CDR3: CASSLGTSAINEQFF
DNA: TGTGCCAGCAGTCTAGGGACTAGCGCTATCAATGAGCAGTTCTTC

J: TRBJ2-2
V: TRBV7-2
size: .
length: 14
D: .
CDR3: CASSLAGDTGELFF
DNA: TGTGCCAGCAGCTTAGCGGGAGACACCGGGGAGCTGTTTTTT

J: TRBJ2-2
V: TRBV5-4
size: .
length: 17
D: .
CDR3: CASSFGLQGRSTGELFF
DNA: TGTGCCAGCAGCTTTGGCCTACAGGGGAGGAGCACCGGGGAGCTGTTTTTT

J: TRBJ1-5
V: TRBV5-1
size: .
length: 14
D: .
CDR3: CASSFSGDNQPQHF
DNA: TGCGCCAGCAGCTTTTCAGGGGACAATCAGCCCCAGCATTTT

J: TRBJ2-1
V: TRBV19
size: .
length: 15
D: TRBD1
CDR3: CASTRTGGTYNEQFF
DNA: TGTGCCAGTACCAGGACAGGGGGGACGTACAATGAGCAGTTCTTC

J: TRBJ1-1
V: TRBV7-2
size: .
length: 12
D: .
CDR3: CASSLPGTEAFF
DNA: TGTGCCAGCAGCTTACCGGGAACTGAAGCTTTCTTT

J: TRBJ2-7
V: TRBV5-1
size: .
length: 15
D: TRBD1
CDR3: CASSLEDRGSSEQYF
DNA: TGCGCCAGCAGCTTGGAGGACAGGGGATCTTCGGAGCAGTACTTC

J: TRBJ2-6
V: TRBV4-2
size: .
length: 16
D: .
CDR3: CASSQDHGSGANVLTF
DNA: TGTGCCAGCAGCCAAGATCACGGGTCTGGGGCCAACGTCCTGACTTTC

J: TRBJ2-5
V: TRBV10-2
size: .
length: 16
D: TRBD2
CDR3: CASRGRSGGAGETQYF
DNA: TGCGCCAGCAGAGGGCGAAGCGGGGGGGCAGGTGAGACCCAGTACTTC

J: TRBJ1-2
V: TRBV6-2/TRBV6-3
size: .
length: 15
D: .
CDR3: CASSYSRGLQGGYTF
DNA: TGTGCCAGCAGTTACTCGAGAGGTTTACAAGGCGGCTACACCTTC

J: TRBJ2-1
V: TRBV28
size: once
length: 13
D: .
CDR3: CASSLDIYNEQFF
DNA: TGTGCCAGCAGTCTCGACATCTACAATGAGCAGTTCTTC